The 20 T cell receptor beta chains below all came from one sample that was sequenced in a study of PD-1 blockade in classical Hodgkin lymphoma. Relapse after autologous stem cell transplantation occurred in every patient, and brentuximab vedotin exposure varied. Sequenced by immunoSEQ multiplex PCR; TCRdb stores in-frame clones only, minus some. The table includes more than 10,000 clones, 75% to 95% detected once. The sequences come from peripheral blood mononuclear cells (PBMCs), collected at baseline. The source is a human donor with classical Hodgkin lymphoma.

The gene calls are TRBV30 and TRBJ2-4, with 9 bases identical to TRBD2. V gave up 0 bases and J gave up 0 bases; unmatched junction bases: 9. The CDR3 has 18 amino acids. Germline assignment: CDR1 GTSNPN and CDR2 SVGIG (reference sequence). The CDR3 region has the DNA TGTGCCTGGAGTGTCCCAGCGGGGGGAAGACTAGCCAAAAACATTCAGTACTTC. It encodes CAWSVPAGGRLAKNIQYF.

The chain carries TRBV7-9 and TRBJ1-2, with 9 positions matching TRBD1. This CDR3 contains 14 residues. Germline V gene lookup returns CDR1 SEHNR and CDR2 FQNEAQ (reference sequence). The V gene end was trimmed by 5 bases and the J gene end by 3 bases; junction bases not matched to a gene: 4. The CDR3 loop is CASSGDRVDYGYTF. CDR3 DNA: TGTGCCAGCAGCGGGGACAGGGTGGACTATGGCTACACCTTC.

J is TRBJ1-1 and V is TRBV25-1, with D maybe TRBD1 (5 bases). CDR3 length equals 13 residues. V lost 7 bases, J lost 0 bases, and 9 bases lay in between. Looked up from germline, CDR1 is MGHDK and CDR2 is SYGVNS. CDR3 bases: TGTGCCAGCATCGGGACCCTGAACACTGAAGCTTTCTTT. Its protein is CASIGTLNTEAFF.

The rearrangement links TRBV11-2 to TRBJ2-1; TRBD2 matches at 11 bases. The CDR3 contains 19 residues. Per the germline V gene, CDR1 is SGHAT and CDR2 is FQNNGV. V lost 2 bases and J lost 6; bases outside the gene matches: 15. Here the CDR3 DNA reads TGTGCCAGCAGCTTAATCGAGGGACTAGCGGTCGTAGACTCCAATGAGCAGTTCTTC. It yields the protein CASSLIEGLAVVDSNEQFF.

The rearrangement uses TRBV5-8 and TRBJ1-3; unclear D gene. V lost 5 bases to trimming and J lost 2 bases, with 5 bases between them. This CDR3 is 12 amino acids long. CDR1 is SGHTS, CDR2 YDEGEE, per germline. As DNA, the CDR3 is TGTGCCAGCAGTCGCACTGGAAACACCATATATTTT. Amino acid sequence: CASSRTGNTIYF. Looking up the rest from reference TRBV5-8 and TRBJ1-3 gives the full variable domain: EAGVTQSPTHLIKTRGQQATLRCSPISGHTSVYWYQQALGLGLQFLLWYDEGEERNRGNFPPRFSGRQFPNYSSELNVNALELEDSALYLCASSRTGNTIYFGEGSWLTVV.

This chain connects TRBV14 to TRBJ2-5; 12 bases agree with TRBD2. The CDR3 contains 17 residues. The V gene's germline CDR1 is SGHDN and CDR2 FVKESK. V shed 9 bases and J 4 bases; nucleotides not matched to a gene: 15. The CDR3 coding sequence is TGTGCCAGGCCTAGGACTAGCGGGGATGCGGGAGGAGAGACCCAGTACTTC. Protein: CARPRTSGDAGGETQYF.

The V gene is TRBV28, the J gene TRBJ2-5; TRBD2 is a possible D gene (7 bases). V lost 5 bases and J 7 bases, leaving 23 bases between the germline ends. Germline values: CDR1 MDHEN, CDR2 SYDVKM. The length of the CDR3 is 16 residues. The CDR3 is CASSPLGGGRGVTQYF. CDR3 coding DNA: TGTGCCAGCAGTCCTCTAGGGGGGGGGCGAGGAGTGACCCAGTACTTC.

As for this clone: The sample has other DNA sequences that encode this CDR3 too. The CDR3 sequence is CASSQDLFGTQYF. The CDR3 DNA follows: TGTGCCAGCAGCCAAGATCTGTTCGGGACCCAGTACTTC. This chain links TRBV14 with TRBJ2-5; no definite D call. V lost 0 bases and J lost 7, with 9 bases in between. CDR1 and CDR2 from the germline V gene are SGHDN and FVKESK. The CDR3 runs 13 residues.

The CDR3: CASSMLTGRAEAFF. The CDR3 nucleotides read TGCGCCAGCAGCATGTTGACAGGGAGGGCTGAAGCTTTCTTT. This chain uses TRBV5-1 with TRBJ1-1, with 7 bases aligning to TRBD1. Trimming at V came to 4 bases and at J to 6 bases, leaving 9 bases not matched to a gene. The CDR3 loop spans 14 amino acids. Per germline, CDR1 SGHRS and CDR2 YFSETQ.

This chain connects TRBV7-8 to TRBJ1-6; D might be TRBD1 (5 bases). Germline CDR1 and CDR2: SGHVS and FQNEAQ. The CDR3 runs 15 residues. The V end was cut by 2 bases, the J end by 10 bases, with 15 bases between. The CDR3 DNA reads TGTGCCAGCAGCTTAAAAGGGGCGGGTTCGTCACCCCTCCACTTT. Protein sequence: CASSLKGAGSSPLHF.

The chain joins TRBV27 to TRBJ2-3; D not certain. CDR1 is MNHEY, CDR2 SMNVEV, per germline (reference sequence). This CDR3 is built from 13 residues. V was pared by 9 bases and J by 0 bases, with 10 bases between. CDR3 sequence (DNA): TGTGCCAGGATACGATGTAGCACAGATACGCAGTATTTT. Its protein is CARIRCSTDTQYF.

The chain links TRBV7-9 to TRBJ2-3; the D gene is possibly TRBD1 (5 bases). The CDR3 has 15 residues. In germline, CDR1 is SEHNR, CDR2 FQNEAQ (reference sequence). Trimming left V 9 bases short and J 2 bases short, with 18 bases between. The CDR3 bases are TGTGCCAGGGTCCCGGTGGGGCCATTCACAGATACGCAGTATTTT. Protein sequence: CARVPVGPFTDTQYF.

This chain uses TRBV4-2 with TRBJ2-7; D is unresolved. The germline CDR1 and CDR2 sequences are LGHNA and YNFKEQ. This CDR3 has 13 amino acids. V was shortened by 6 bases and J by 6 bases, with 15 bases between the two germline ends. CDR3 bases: TGTGCCAGCAGTCTCGAGTTGGGGTCCGAGCAGTACTTC. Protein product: CASSLELGSEQYF.

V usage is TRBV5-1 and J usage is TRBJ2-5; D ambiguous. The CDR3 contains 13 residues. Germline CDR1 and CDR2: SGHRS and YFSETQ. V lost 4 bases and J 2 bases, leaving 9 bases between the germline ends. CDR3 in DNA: TGCGCCAGCAGCCTCGAAATACAAGAGACCCAGTACTTC. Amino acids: CASSLEIQETQYF.

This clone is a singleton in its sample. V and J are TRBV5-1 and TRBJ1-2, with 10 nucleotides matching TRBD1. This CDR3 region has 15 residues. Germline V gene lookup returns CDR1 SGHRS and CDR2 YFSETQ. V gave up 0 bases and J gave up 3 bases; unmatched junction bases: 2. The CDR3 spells CASSLAGTGDYGYTF. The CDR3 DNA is TGCGCCAGCAGCTTGGCCGGGACAGGGGACTATGGCTACACCTTC.

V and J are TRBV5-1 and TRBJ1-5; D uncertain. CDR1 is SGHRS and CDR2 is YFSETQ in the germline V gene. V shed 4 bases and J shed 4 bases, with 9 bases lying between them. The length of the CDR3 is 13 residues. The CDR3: CASSTGPNQPQHF. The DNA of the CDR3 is TGCGCCAGCAGCACCGGGCCAAATCAGCCCCAGCATTTT.

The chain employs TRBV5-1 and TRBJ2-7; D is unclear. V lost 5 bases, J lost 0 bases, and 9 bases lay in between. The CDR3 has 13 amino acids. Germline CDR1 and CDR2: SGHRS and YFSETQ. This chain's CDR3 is CASSESSSYEQYF. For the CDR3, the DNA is TGCGCCAGCAGTGAATCCTCCTCCTACGAGCAGTACTTC.

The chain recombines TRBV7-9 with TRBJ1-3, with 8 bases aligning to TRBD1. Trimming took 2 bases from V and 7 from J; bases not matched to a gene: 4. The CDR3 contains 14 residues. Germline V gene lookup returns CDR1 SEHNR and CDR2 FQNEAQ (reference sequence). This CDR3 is CASSLRDRLNTIYF. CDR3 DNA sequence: TGTGCCAGCAGCTTAAGGGACAGGCTTAACACCATATATTTT.

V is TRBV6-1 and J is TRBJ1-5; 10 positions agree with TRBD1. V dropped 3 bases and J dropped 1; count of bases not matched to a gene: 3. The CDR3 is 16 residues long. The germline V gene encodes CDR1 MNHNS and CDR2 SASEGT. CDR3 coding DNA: TGTGCCAGCAGTGACCGGACAGGGGGGAGCAATCAGCCCCAGCATTTT. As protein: CASSDRTGGSNQPQHF.

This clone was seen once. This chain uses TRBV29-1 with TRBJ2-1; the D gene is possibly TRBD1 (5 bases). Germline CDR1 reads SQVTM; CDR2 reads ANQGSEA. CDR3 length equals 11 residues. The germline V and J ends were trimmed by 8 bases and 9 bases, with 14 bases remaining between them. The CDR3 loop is CSLGRGSEQFF. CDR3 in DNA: TGCAGCCTGGGTAGGGGAAGTGAGCAGTTCTTC.